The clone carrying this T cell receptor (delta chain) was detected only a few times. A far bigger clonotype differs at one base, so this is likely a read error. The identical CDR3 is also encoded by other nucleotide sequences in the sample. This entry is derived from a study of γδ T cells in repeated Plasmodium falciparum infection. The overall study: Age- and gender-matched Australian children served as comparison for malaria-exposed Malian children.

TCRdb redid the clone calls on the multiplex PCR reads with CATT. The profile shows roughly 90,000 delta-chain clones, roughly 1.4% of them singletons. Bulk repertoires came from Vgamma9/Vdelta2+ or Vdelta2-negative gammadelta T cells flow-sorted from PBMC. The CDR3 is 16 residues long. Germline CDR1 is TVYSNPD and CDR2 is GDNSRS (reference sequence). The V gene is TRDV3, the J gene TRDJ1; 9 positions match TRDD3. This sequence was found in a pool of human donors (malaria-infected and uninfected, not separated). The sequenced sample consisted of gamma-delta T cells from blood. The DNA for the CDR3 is TGTGCTTTTTCAACTACGGTTGCTGGGGGATCAGATAAACTCATCTTT. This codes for CAFSTTVAGGSDKLIF.